This TCR beta chain was documented in a study of blood T cell repertoires in COVID-19. In its sample, this clone was seen a few times. The protocol was immunoSEQ multiplex PCR, while the TCRdb copy is restricted to in-frame clones and leaves out a portion. The table lists roughly 46,000 clones, around 80% of them singletons. This CDR3 has 13 residues. V was trimmed by 4 bases and J by 3 bases, leaving 11 bases between them. Germline V gene data show CDR1 as SGHRS and CDR2 as YFSETQ. This sequence was found in a man in his fifties or sixties with acute or convalescent COVID-19. The sample taken for sequencing was peripheral blood. The chain employs TRBV5-1 and TRBJ2-7, with D maybe TRBD2 (5 bases). This CDR3 is CASSESGFYEQYF. The CDR3 bases are TGCGCCAGCAGCGAAAGCGGTTTCTACGAGCAGTACTTC.